Listed below are T cell receptor beta chains from one sample, sequenced in a study of blood T cell repertoires in COVID-19. Assay: immunoSEQ multiplex PCR; the TCRdb copy retains only in-frame clones and omits some. The sample lists about 260,000 clones; roughly 90% were seen once. Sequenced sample: peripheral blood. Receptor source: a woman aged 50 to 65 who had recovered from COVID-19. Each CDR3 is given with its conserved first and last residue. D genes are given only for firm matches. Expanded clones get a size class; other rows say once, few or many, or leave the size out.

j_call,v_call,d_call,clone_size,cdr3_nt,cdr3_aa
TRBJ1-1,TRBV6-2/TRBV6-3,.,.,TGTGCCAGCAGTCGCGGGCAGCTAATGAACACTGAAGCTTTCTTT,CASSRGQLMNTEAFF
TRBJ1-5,TRBV3-1/TRBV3-2,.,.,TGTGCCAGCAGCCAAGGACAAGTTAATAGCAATCAGCCCCAGCATTTT,CASSQGQVNSNQPQHF
TRBJ2-2,TRBV30,TRBD2,.,TGTGCCTGGAGCCCTCACCCCGGGACTAGCGGGAGCTGGGGCGGGGAGCTGTTTTTT,CAWSPHPGTSGSWGGELFF
TRBJ2-3,TRBV9,.,.,TGTGCCAGCAGCGGATACGGACAGAGAGATACGCAGTATTTT,CASSGYGQRDTQYF
TRBJ1-1,TRBV5-1,TRBD1,.,TGCGCCAGCAGCTTAGTCGGACAGGGTAACACTGAAGCTTTCTTT,CASSLVGQGNTEAFF
TRBJ2-7,TRBV3-1/TRBV3-2,TRBD1,once,TGTGCCAGCAGCCAATCGACAGGGAACGAGCAGTACTTC,CASSQSTGNEQYF
TRBJ2-5,TRBV27,TRBD2,.,TGTGCCAGCAGTTTAGGACTAGCGGGCCCCCGGAGGGAGACCCAGTACTTC,CASSLGLAGPRRETQYF
TRBJ2-5,TRBV4-2,TRBD2,.,TGTGCCAGCAGCCAAGATAGACGGCTAGCGGGGGGGCCAGCGGAGGAGACCCAGTACTTC,CASSQDRRLAGGPAEETQYF
TRBJ2-1,TRBV3-1/TRBV3-2,TRBD1,.,TGTGCCAGCAGCAGGGGGCATGAGCAGTTCTTC,CASSRGHEQFF
TRBJ2-3,TRBV29-1,.,once,TGCAGCGTTGATGGGGGGGCCCTGAACCCAGATACGCAGTATTTT,CSVDGGALNPDTQYF
TRBJ2-3,TRBV10-3,TRBD2,.,TGTGCCATCAGGAATAGCGGGGGGTTAGATACGCAGTATTTT,CAIRNSGGLDTQYF
TRBJ2-7,TRBV9,.,.,TGTGCCAGCAGCGTAGCAGGGTTGGGCGAGCAGTACTTC,CASSVAGLGEQYF
TRBJ1-5,TRBV6-5,TRBD1,.,TGTGCCAGCCGGGGACAGGGCTTCAATCAGCCCCAGCATTTT,CASRGQGFNQPQHF
TRBJ2-1,TRBV6-6,.,.,TGTGCCAGCAGGCAAGACAGAAGCTCCTACAATGAGCAGTTCTTC,CASRQDRSSYNEQFF
TRBJ2-7,TRBV7-2,.,.,TGTGCCAGCAGCGAGGCAAGCTCCTACGAGCAGTACTTC,CASSEASSYEQYF
TRBJ1-2,TRBV30,.,.,TGTGCCTGGAGTGTCCGACAGGCGCCGGTTTATGGCTACACCTTC,CAWSVRQAPVYGYTF
TRBJ2-1,TRBV12-3/TRBV12-4,TRBD1,.,TGTGCCAGCAGTCCGGGACAGTACAATGAGCAGTTCTTC,CASSPGQYNEQFF
TRBJ1-1,TRBV19,TRBD1,.,TGTGCCAGTATAGTGACAGGGGCAACTGAAGCTTTCTTT,CASIVTGATEAFF
TRBJ2-7,TRBV29-1,TRBD2,.,TGCAGCGTTTCACTAGCGGGAGTAGGCTACGAGCAGTACTTC,CSVSLAGVGYEQYF
TRBJ2-7,TRBV5-1,.,.,TGCGCCAGCAGCCACGGGACTGATGGCATCGAGCAGTACTTC,CASSHGTDGIEQYF
TRBJ2-5,TRBV30,.,.,TGTGCCTGGAGTTCCCCTGAGGATGAGACCCAGTACTTC,CAWSSPEDETQYF
TRBJ2-3,TRBV4-2,TRBD2,.,TGTGCCAGCAGGCGACTAGCGACCTCCACAGATACGCAGTATTTT,CASRRLATSTDTQYF
TRBJ1-4,TRBV15,.,.,TGTGCCACCAGCAGGGGAGATACCAATGAAAAACTGTTTTTT,CATSRGDTNEKLFF
TRBJ2-7,TRBV6-6,TRBD2,.,TGTGCCAGCAGTTACGGGGGGGGAACCTACGAGCAGTACTTC,CASSYGGGTYEQYF
TRBJ2-7,TRBV4-1,TRBD2,.,TGCGCCAGCAGGCAACGGGAGGATTGGGGCGAGCAGTACTTC,CASRQREDWGEQYF
TRBJ2-3,TRBV11-3,TRBD2,.,TGTGCCAGCAGCTTAGGAAGGGGGACTAGCGGAACCTCCACAGATACGCAGTATTTT,CASSLGRGTSGTSTDTQYF
TRBJ2-7,TRBV3-1/TRBV3-2,.,.,TGTGCCAGCAGCCAAGGAGGGAGGACGCAAGTCGAGCAGTACTTC,CASSQGGRTQVEQYF
TRBJ1-2,TRBV7-9,.,once,TGTGCCAGCAACACAGGGATTTATGGCTACACCTTC,CASNTGIYGYTF
TRBJ1-1,TRBV5-1,.,.,TGCGCCAGCAGCCCCCGGGACAAAACCAAGAACACTGAAGCTTTCTTT,CASSPRDKTKNTEAFF
TRBJ2-7,TRBV28,TRBD1,.,TGTGCCAGCAGTGTAGCGACAGGGTCGTTCTACGAGCAGTACTTC,CASSVATGSFYEQYF
TRBJ1-1,TRBV11-2,TRBD1,once,TGTGCCAGCAGCTTAGGACAGGGGGCTGAAGCTTTCTTT,CASSLGQGAEAFF
TRBJ2-5,TRBV3-1/TRBV3-2,TRBD1,once,TGTGCCAGCAGCGTTGGACAGGGGGCGGTAGAGACCCAGTACTTC,CASSVGQGAVETQYF
TRBJ1-1,TRBV2,.,.,TGTGCCAGCAGTAGGGGGGGGAACACTGAAGCTTTCTTT,CASSRGGNTEAFF
TRBJ1-2,TRBV3-1/TRBV3-2,TRBD1,.,TGTGCCAGCAGCCAGTACAGGGGTGGCTATGGCTACACCTTC,CASSQYRGGYGYTF
TRBJ1-2,TRBV11-2,.,.,TGTGCCAGCAGCCTCGACCGGGACATCGAGTCCTTC,CASSLDRDIESF
TRBJ1-3,TRBV5-6,TRBD1,.,TGTGCCAGCAGCTACCGGGACAGGGGTGTATTATCTGGAAACACCATATATTTT,CASSYRDRGVLSGNTIYF
TRBJ1-2,TRBV5-1,.,.,TGCGCCAGCAGCTCGCAGGGGCCGCCTGGCTATGGCTACACCTTC,CASSSQGPPGYGYTF
TRBJ2-1,TRBV27,.,.,TGTGCCAGCAGTTTAAAGGGGGGGCGGGATGAGCAGTTCTTC,CASSLKGGRDEQFF
TRBJ1-1,TRBV6-2/TRBV6-3,.,.,TGTGCCAGCAGTTACGAGGGCCAGCTGGGCGACACTGAAGCTTTCTTT,CASSYEGQLGDTEAFF
TRBJ1-2,TRBV5-1,TRBD1,.,TGCGCCAGCAGCTTCGGACAGGACCGCTATGGCTACACCTTC,CASSFGQDRYGYTF
TRBJ2-5,TRBV5-4,TRBD2,.,TGTGCCAGCAACAAGCGGGGGGGAGAGACCCAGTACTTC,CASNKRGGETQYF
TRBJ2-5,TRBV5-1,TRBD2,once,TGCGCCAGCAGCCTTGATAAAGTAGCGGGAGACGGAGAGACCCAGTACTTC,CASSLDKVAGDGETQYF
TRBJ2-1,TRBV9,.,.,TGTGCCAGCAGCGTAGTCGCACCTAGCGTTACTATCGATGAGCAGTTCTTC,CASSVVAPSVTIDEQFF
TRBJ2-7,TRBV3-1/TRBV3-2,TRBD2,.,TGTGCCAGCAGGAGGACCGCGGGAGACCGCTCTAACGAGCAGTACTTC,CASRRTAGDRSNEQYF
TRBJ2-5,TRBV29-1,.,few,TGCAGCGTTGCCAGGGGTTTGGGGGCCCAAGAGACCCAGTACTTC,CSVARGLGAQETQYF
TRBJ1-1,TRBV29-1,TRBD1,few,TGCAGCGGAGACAGGGGAACTGAAGCTTTCTTT,CSGDRGTEAFF
TRBJ1-2,TRBV19,TRBD1,.,TGTGCCAGTAGTAACACAGGGGCCGGATACTATGGCTACACCTTC,CASSNTGAGYYGYTF
TRBJ1-6,TRBV10-3,.,.,TGTGCCAGCGGGGAGTCTAGTGTTTCACCCCTCCACTTT,CASGESSVSPLHF
TRBJ2-7,TRBV27,.,.,TGTGCCAGCAGTTTCGGGACCAGCGGGTCCTACGAGCAGTACTTC,CASSFGTSGSYEQYF
TRBJ2-1,TRBV19,TRBD2,.,TGTGCCAGTAGTATCGGGGGACTAGCGGCGAGAGAGCAGTTCTTC,CASSIGGLAAREQFF
TRBJ1-2,TRBV29-1,TRBD1,once,TGCAGCGTTGACAAGGACAGGGCCGGAGGCTACACCTTC,CSVDKDRAGGYTF
TRBJ1-5,TRBV7-2,TRBD1,.,TGTGCCAGCAGCTTCAGGGGGGATCAGCCCCAGCATTTT,CASSFRGDQPQHF
TRBJ1-2,TRBV5-1,.,.,TGCGCCAGCAGCGGCGGGACGGCTTACTATGGCTACACCTTC,CASSGGTAYYGYTF
TRBJ2-1,TRBV9,TRBD1,.,TGTGCCAGCAGCGCACCCACGATACCGGGACAGCCCTACAATGAGCAGTTCTTC,CASSAPTIPGQPYNEQFF
TRBJ1-3,TRBV27,.,.,TGTGCCAGCAGTTCCTTTTTCCCTGGAAACACCATATATTTT,CASSSFFPGNTIYF
TRBJ2-5,TRBV6-2/TRBV6-3,.,.,TGTGCCAGCAGTTACTCTATGCTAGCCCTCAAGTACTTC,CASSYSMLALKYF
TRBJ2-2,TRBV27,.,.,TGTGCCAGCACCCTGGGACTTCTCACCGGGGAGCTGTTTTTT,CASTLGLLTGELFF